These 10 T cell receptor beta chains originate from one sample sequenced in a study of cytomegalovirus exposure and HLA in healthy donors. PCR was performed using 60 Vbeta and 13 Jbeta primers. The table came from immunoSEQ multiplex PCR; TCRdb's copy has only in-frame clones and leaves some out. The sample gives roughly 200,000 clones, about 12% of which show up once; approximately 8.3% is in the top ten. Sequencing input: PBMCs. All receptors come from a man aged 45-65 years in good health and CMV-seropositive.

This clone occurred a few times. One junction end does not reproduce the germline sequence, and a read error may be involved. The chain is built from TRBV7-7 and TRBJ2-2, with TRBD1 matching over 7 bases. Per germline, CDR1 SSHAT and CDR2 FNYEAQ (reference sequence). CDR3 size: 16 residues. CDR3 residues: CASSLILGGATGELFF. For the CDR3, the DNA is TGTGCTAGCAGCTTAATTTTAGGGGGCGCAACAGGGGAGCTGTTTTTT.

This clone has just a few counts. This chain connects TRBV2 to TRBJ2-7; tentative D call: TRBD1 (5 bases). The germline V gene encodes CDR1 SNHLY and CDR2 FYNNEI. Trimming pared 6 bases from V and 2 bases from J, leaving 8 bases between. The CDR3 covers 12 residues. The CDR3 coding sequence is TGTGCCAGCAGACAGGACGCCTACGAGCAGTACGTC. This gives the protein CASRQDAYEQYV.

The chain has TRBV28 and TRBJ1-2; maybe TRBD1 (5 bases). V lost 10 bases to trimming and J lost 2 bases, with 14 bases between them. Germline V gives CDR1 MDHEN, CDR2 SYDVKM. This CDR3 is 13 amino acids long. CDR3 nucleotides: TGTGCCACCACTGGGGAGGGGAACTATGGCTACACCTTC. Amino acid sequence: CATTGEGNYGYTF.

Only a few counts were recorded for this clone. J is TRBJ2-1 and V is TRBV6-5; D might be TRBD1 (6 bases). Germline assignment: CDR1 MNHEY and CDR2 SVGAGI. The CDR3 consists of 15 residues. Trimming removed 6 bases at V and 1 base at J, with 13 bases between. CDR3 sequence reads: CASRTRTDSYNEQFF. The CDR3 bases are TGTGCCAGCAGAACCCGGACAGATTCCTACAATGAGCAGTTCTTC.

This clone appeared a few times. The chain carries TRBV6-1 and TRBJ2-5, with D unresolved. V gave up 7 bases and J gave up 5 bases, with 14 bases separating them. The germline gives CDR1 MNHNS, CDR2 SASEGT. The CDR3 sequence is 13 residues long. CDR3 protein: CASTKHLGETQYF. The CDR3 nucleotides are TGTGCCAGCACCAAGCACCTAGGCGAGACCCAGTACTTC.

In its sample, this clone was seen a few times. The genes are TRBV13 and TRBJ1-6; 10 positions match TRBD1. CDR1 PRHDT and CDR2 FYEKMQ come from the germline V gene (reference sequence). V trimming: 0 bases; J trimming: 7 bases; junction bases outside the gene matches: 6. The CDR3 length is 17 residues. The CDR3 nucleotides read TGTGCCAGCAGCTTAGGATTTCCGGGACAGGGGAATTCACCCCTCCACTTT. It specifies CASSLGFPGQGNSPLHF.

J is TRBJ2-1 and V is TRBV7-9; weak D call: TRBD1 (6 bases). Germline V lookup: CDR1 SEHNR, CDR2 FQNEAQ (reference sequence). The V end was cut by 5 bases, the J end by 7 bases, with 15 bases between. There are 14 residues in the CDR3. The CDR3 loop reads CASSPTGRGNEQFF. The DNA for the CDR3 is TGTGCCAGCAGCCCCACAGGGCGAGGGAATGAGCAGTTCTTC. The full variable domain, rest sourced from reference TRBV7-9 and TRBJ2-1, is DTGVSQNPRHKITKRGQNVTFRCDPISEHNRLYWYRQTLGQGPEFLTYFQNEAQLEKSRLLSDRFSAERPKGSFSTLEIQRTEQGDSAMYLCASSPTGRGNEQFFGPGTRLTVL.

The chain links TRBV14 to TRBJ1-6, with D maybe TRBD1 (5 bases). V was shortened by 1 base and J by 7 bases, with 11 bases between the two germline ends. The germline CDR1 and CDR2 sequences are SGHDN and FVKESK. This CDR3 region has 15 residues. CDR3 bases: TGTGCCAGCAGCCAAGGGCAGGGTGAGAATTCACCCCTCCACTTT. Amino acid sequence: CASSQGQGENSPLHF.

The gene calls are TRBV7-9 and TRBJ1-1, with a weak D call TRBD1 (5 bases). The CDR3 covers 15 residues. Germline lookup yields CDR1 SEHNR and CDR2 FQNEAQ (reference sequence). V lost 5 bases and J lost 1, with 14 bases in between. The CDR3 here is CASSLHGRGNTEAFF. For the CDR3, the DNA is TGTGCCAGCAGCCTCCACGGGAGGGGGAACACTGAAGCTTTCTTT.

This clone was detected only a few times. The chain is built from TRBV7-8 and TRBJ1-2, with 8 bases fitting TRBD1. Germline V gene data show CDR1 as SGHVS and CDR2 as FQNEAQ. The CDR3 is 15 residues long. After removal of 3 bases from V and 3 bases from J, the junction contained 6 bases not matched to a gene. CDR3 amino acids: CASSFLMDRDYGYTF. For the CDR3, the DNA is TGTGCCAGCAGCTTCCTAATGGACAGGGACTATGGCTACACCTTC.